Each of the 7 T cell receptor beta chains below was sequenced from the same sample in a study of cytomegalovirus exposure and HLA in healthy donors. A multiplex PCR was run with 60 Vbeta primers and 13 Jbeta primers. Clones were read by immunoSEQ multiplex PCR, and TCRdb kept only the in-frame ones, dropping some. The sample yields about 100,000 clones, approximately 73% seen once. The source material was PBMCs. Receptors were obtained from a woman aged 45-60 years in good health and CMV-seropositive.

This clone was seen only a few times. The chain is built from TRBV10-3 and TRBJ2-2; TRBD1 is a possible D gene (6 bases). V was cut by 10 bases and J by 2 bases, with 14 bases left in between. The germline V gene has CDR1 ENHRY and CDR2 SYGVKD. This CDR3 is 14 amino acids long. This chain's CDR3 is CASAPGHNTGELFF. The CDR3 bases are TGTGCCAGCGCGCCGGGACATAACACCGGGGAGCTGTTTTTT.

The rearrangement uses TRBV7-6 and TRBJ2-3; 10 bases are a match to TRBD2. This CDR3 has 15 residues. CDR1 is SGHVS and CDR2 is FNYEAQ in the germline V gene. Trimming cost V 2 bases and J 2 bases; bases outside gene matches: 1. Here the CDR3 DNA reads TGTGCCAGCAGCTTAAGCGGGGGGGCCACAGATACGCAGTATTTT. Translating gives CASSLSGGATDTQYF. The whole variable domain, remainder taken from reference TRBV7-6 and TRBJ2-3, is GAGVSQSPRYKVTKRGQDVALRCDPISGHVSLYWYRQALGQGPEFLTYFNYEAQQDKSGLPNDRFSAERPEGSISTLTIQRTEQRDSAMYRCASSLSGGATDTQYFGPGTRLTVL.

V is TRBV4-1 and J is TRBJ1-5; 8 bases are a match to TRBD1. CDR3 length: 16 residues. Germline V gives CDR1 MGHRA, CDR2 YSYEKL. The junction had 5 bases not matched to a gene; V was cut back by 2 bases and J by 2 bases. As DNA, the CDR3 is TGCGCCAGCAGCCAACCAGAGGGACAGGGCAATCAGCCCCAGCATTTT. Protein sequence: CASSQPEGQGNQPQHF.

In DNA form, the CDR3 reads TGTGCCTGGAGAGAGGACAGGGTTTCCACCGGGGAGCTGTTTTTT. Translated, it gives CAWREDRVSTGELFF. The chain carries TRBV30 and TRBJ2-2; TRBD1 aligns across 8 bases. Germline values: CDR1 GTSNPN, CDR2 SVGIG (reference sequence). V shed 3 bases and J 4 bases; nucleotides not matched to a gene: 7. The CDR3 consists of 15 residues.

The chain joins TRBV19 to TRBJ2-5, with D possibly TRBD2 on 5 matching bases. Germline V gene sequence: CDR1 LNHDA, CDR2 SQIVND (reference sequence). The CDR3 is made up of 14 amino acids. The V end lost 5 bases, the J end lost 5 bases, and 15 bases lay between the germline ends. CDR3 nucleotide sequence: TGTGCCAGTAGTCCGAGAGGGTCGGGGGAGACCCAGTACTTC. It is translated as CASSPRGSGETQYF.

This clone was found a few times. The chain uses TRBV11-2 and TRBJ2-1; 8 nucleotides line up with TRBD2. CDR3 length: 15 amino acids. Germline CDR1 is SGHAT and CDR2 is FQNNGV. V was clipped by 1 base and J by 7 bases; unmatched bases: 6. CDR3 sequence reads: CASSLGPGGENEQFF. Written as DNA, the CDR3 is TGTGCCAGCAGCTTAGGACCCGGGGGGGAAAATGAGCAGTTCTTC.

The chain uses TRBV6-5 and TRBJ1-3; D not certain. This CDR3 spans 15 amino acids. Trimming cost V 5 bases and J 0 bases, with 11 bases left between them. Per the germline V gene, CDR1 is MNHEY and CDR2 is SVGAGI. The CDR3 spells CASSGGVSSGNTIYF. CDR3 in DNA: TGTGCCAGCAGTGGCGGGGTGAGCTCTGGAAACACCATATATTTT.